This TCR beta chain stems from a study of shared clonotypes between healthy human individuals. V was shortened by 3 bases and J by 2 bases, with 8 bases between the two germline ends. Germline V gene sequence: CDR1 MDHEN, CDR2 SYDVKM. The CDR3 totals 14 residues. Sequenced by immunoSEQ multiplex PCR; TCRdb stores in-frame clones only, minus some. The sample records approximately 470,000 clones, approximately 80% being singletons. What was sequenced was PBMCs. The chain joins TRBV28 to TRBJ2-1, with D perhaps TRBD2 (6 bases). This sequence originates from a woman between 40 and 55 years old in good health. Some clones in this sample may be carry-over from other donors' samples. The CDR3 reads CASSLPSAYNEQFF. Here the CDR3 DNA reads TGTGCCAGCAGTTTGCCTAGCGCCTACAATGAGCAGTTCTTC.